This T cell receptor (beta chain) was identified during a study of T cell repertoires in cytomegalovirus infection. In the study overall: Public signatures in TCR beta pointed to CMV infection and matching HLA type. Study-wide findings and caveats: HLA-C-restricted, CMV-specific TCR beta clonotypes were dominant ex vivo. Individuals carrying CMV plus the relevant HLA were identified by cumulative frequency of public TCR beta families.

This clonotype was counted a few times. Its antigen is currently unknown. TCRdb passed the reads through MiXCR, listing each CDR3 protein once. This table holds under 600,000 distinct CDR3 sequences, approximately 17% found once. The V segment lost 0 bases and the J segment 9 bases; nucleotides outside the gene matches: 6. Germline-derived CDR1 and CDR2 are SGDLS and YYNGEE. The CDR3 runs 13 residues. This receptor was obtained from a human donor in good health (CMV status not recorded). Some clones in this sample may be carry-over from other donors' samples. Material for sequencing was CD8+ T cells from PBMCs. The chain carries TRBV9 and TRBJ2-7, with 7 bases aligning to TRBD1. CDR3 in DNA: TGTGCCAGCAGCGTAGGACAGGGTAATCGGCAGTACTTC. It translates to CASSVGQGNRQYF.